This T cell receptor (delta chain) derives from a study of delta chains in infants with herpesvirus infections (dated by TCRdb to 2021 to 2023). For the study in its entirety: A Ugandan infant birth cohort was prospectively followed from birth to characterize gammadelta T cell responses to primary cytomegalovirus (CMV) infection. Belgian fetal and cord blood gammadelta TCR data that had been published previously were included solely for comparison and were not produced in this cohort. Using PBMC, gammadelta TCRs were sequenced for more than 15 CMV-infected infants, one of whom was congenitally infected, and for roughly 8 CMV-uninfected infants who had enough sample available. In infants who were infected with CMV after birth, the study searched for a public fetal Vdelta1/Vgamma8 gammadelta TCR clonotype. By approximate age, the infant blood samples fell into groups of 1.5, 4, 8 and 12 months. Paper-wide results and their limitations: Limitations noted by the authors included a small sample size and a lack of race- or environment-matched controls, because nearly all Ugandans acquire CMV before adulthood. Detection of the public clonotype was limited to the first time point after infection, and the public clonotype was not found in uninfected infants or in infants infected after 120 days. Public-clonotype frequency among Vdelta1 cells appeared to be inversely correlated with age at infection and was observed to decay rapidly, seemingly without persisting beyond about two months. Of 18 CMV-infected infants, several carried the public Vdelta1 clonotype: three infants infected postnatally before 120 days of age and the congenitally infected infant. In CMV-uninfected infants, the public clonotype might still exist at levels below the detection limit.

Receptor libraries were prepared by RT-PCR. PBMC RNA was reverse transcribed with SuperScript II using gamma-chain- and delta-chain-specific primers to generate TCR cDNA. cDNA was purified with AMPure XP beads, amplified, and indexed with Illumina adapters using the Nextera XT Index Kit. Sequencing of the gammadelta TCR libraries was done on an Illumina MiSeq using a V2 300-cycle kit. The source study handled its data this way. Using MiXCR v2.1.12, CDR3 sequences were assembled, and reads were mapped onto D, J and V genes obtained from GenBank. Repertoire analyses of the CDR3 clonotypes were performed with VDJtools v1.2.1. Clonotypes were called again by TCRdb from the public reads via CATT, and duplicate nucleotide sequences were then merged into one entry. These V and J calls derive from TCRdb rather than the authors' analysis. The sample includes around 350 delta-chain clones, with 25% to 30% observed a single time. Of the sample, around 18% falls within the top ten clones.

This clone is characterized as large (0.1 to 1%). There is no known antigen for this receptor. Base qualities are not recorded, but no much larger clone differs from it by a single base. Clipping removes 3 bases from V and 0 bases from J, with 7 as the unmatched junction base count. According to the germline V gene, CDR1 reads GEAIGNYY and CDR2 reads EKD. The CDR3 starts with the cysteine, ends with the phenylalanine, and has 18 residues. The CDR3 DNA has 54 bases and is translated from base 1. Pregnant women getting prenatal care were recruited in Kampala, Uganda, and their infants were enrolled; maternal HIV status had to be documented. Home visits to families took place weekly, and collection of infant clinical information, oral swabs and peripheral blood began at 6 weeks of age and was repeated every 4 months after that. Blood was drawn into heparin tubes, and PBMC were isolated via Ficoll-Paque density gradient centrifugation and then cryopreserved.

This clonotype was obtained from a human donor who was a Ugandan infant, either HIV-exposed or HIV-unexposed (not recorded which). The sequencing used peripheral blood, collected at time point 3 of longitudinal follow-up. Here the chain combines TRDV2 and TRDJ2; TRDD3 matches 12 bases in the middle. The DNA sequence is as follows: TGTGCCTGTGACCCCGTACTGGGGGATACTGCTTTGACAGCACAACTCTTCTTT. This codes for CACDPVLGDTALTAQLFF.